This T cell receptor (beta chain) comes out of a study of regulatory T cells in long-lasting Graves disease (dated by TCRdb to the early 2020s). For context, the study as a whole: In the newly diagnosed Graves' disease group, patients had been taking antithyroid drugs for less than 3 months. Persistent Graves' disease patients were compared with newly diagnosed Graves' disease patients by peripheral blood TCR sequencing and RNA sequencing. A total of around 35 samples underwent TCR sequencing, from some 13 patients with persistent Graves' disease and some 20 patients with newly diagnosed Graves' disease. The study was registered as a clinical trial and conducted in China. Paper-wide results and their limitations: Persistent disease showed preferential use of TRBV28, TRBJ1-2 and TRBJ2-5, whereas newly diagnosed disease favored TRBV20-1 and TRBJ2-1. Compared with newly diagnosed patients, persistent Graves' disease patients had lower TCR Shannon entropy and fewer highly expanded clones, which suggests clonal expansion. Only peripheral blood was studied, because thyroid tissue, the primary lesion, was inaccessible. Sequencing and analysis were restricted to the TCR beta chain. The authors noted that the small sample size was a limitation that may lower accuracy. More public clonotypes were shared among persistent patients (2,741) than among newly diagnosed patients (roughly 1,000).

This clonotype has more than one count but fewer than ten. Which antigen it targets is not known. No qualities accompany the bases; no much larger clone lies one base away. Sample time point, as interpreted from the label and publication: newly diagnosed GD, antithyroid drugs for less than 3 months. RNA was extracted from PBMCs in TRIzol for both TCR sequencing and RNA sequencing. The diagnosis of Graves' disease was made according to American Thyroid Association guidelines. The patients came from an endocrinology department in Xi'an, China. Each patient gave about 8.1 milliliters of peripheral blood, collected in an EDTA anticoagulant tube. Ficoll Paque Plus density gradient separation was used to isolate PBMCs, and no further T cell sorting was performed. An Agilent 2100 Bioanalyzer and agarose gel were used to check RNA quality, and a NanoDrop 2000 was used to measure RNA concentration. The library was made by multiplex PCR. The sequencing machine was an Illumina HiSeq 4000. To build TCR beta libraries, CDR3 regions were amplified by Arm-PCR using iRepertoire HTBI primers. PCR products were gel purified before sequencing. The authors' pipeline ran thus. Across samples, fewer than 70 TRBV and 13 to 15 TRBJ segments were identified and used for gene usage analysis of CDR3 amino acid clonotypes. COPE and FqMerger were used to merge the filtered high-quality paired reads into contigs. Contigs were aligned with BLAST to IMGT TRBV, TRBD and TRBJ reference genes, and CDR3 was defined per IMGT. Clonotypes above 0.1% frequency were classified as highly expanded clones. Repertoire diversity was measured by Shannon entropy, and V-J evenness by the Gini coefficient. Clonotypes shared by more than one individual were considered public. TCRdb trimmed public reads at Q25 via fastp, called clones via MiXCR and kept in-frame beta chains. Rows are combined by CDR3 protein, so each entry shows the most common genes and DNA. The V and J calls reflect TCRdb's pipeline rather than the authors' work. The sample data list around 480,000 distinct CDR3 sequences, and about 15% of these were observed just once. Clones ranked in the top ten supply around 25% of the sample.

Taken from the germline V gene, the CDR1 and CDR2 loops are SGHNT and YENEEA. The CDR3 goes from the cysteine to the phenylalanine over 17 residues. This entry keeps only the CDR3 DNA: 51 bases, framed from base 1. Between the V and J ends, shortened by 4 bases and 4 bases respectively, the junction contains 17 bases. These data are also associated with another study on T cells in Graves' hyperthyroidism and ophthalmopathy. The other study reports the following: Stable Graves' hyperthyroidism was defined as the absence of progression to ophthalmopathy over 18 months of follow-up. Hyperthyroidism patients were newly diagnosed, with disease duration under 2 months, and aged 18 to 65 years. The study excluded patients with uncontrolled infections, other autoimmune diseases, pregnancy or lactation. Diagnoses were established on the basis of clinical symptoms, serum thyroxine and TRAb, thyroid ultrasound, and orbital computed tomography. The TCR CDR3 was subjected to a first round of RT-PCR using the HTBI primer set and the Qiagen OneStep RT-PCR kit. Most expanded thyroid clonotypes (frequency above 0.001) were also found in blood, which suggests that blood repertoires may mirror thyroid immune responses. In cross-validation, a model built on a 13 V-J signature told ophthalmopathy apart from stable hyperthyroidism with just under 90% sensitivity and roughly 81% specificity, and in testing the same model reached 80%/75%. In validation, the model predicted progression to ophthalmopathy with roughly 66% sensitivity and approximately 72% specificity, a median of about six months before onset. A discovery cohort of approximately 100 patients, roughly 43 with Graves' ophthalmopathy and about 58 with stable Graves' hyperthyroidism, was used to find distinguishing TCR V-J signatures. Prospective prediction of ophthalmopathy was tested in an independent validation cohort consisting of some 19 hyperthyroidism patients and around 16 patients who later progressed to ophthalmopathy. For training and testing, the 100 or so patients in the discovery cohort were randomly divided in a 7:3 ratio. In addition, the study compared T-cell repertoires in thyroid tissue and in blood from several Graves' hyperthyroidism patients. Once sampling was done, hyperthyroidism patients were given methimazole at a starting dose of 30 mg daily, whereas ophthalmopathy patients were given high-dose intravenous methylprednisolone. Libraries were constructed in a second round of multiplex PCR, after which size selection and purification were carried out. Libraries were sequenced paired-end with 100 bp reads on an Illumina HiSeq2000. SOAPnuke was used to process the raw data, removing reads that contained adapters or uncalled bases, had a mean Phred below 15, or lacked an exact match to the constant primer or identifier. COPE v1.2.5 was used to merge the high-quality paired reads, and each unique nucleotide sequence was defined as a clonotype. Clonotypes were aligned to IMGT TRBV, TRBD and TRBJ reference segments using MiTCR v1.1. The analysis included only V-J combinations with a frequency above 0.0001, which together covered 99% to 99.2% of the repertoires. A TCS score was defined as the ratio of F50 (clonal expansion) to E x V (chaos), with BLOSUM62-based TCRdist applied between CDR3 peptides within each V-J. Welch's t-statistics and random forest reduced some 510 V-J features to 13, which were used in a naive Bayes classifier (R e1071). No statistical method was used to set the sample size in advance, and investigators knew the group allocation. TCR Vbeta CDR3 sequencing of roughly 140 peripheral blood samples (approximately 44 ophthalmopathy, 75 or so hyperthyroidism and roughly 17 progressor patients) is reported in the paper.

This TCR was sampled from a woman in her forties or fifties with Graves disease. Donor details come from another sample of the same person, matched by shared clones. The chain is encoded by TRBV11-3 joined to TRBJ2-6, and perhaps TRBD2 as D gene, on 7 matching bases. The sequences come from peripheral blood mononuclear cells (PBMCs), collected at new diagnosis, from a patient treated with antithyroid drugs. CDR3 protein: CASSSQGGAHGANVLTF. DNA sequence: TGTGCCAGCAGCTCTCAAGGGGGGGCGCACGGGGCCAACGTCCTGACTTTC.